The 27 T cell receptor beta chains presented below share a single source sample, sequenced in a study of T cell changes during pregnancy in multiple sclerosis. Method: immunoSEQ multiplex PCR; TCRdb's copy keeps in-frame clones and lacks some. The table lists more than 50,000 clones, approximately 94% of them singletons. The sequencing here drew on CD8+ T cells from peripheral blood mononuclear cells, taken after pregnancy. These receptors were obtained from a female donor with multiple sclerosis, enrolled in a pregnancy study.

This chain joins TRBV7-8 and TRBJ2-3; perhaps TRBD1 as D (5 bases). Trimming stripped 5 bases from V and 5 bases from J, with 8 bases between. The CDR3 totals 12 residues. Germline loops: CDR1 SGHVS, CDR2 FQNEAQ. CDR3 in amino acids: CASSAGLDTQYF. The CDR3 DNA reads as TGTGCCAGCAGCGCAGGGTTAGATACGCAGTATTTT.

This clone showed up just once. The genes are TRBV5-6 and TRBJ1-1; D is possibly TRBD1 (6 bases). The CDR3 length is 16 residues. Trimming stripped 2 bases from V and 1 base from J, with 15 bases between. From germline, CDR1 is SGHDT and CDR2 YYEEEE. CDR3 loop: CASSFGDTWENTEAFF. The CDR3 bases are TGTGCCAGCAGCTTTGGGGACACTTGGGAGAACACTGAAGCTTTCTTT.

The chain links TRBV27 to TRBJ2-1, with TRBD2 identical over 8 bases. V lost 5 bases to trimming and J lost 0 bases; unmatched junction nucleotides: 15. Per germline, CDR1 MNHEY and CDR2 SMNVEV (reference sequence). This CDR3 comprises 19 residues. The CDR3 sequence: CASSLRGGRRGSSYNEQFF. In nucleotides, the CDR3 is TGTGCCAGCAGTCTGCGCGGGGGGAGGCGGGGTAGCTCCTACAATGAGCAGTTCTTC.

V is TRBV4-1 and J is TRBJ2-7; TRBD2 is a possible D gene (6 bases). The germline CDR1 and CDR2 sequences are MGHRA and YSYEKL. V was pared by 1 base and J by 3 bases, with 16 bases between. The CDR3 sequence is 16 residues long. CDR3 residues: CASSQGLSRGFYEQYF. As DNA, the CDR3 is TGCGCCAGCAGCCAAGGGTTATCCCGGGGGTTCTACGAGCAGTACTTC.

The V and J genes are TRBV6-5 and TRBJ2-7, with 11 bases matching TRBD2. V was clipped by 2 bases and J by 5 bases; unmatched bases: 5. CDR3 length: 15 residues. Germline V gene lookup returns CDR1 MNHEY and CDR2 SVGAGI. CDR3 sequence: CASSYVSSGRNEQYF. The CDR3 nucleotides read TGTGCCAGCAGTTACGTGTCTAGCGGGAGGAACGAGCAGTACTTC.

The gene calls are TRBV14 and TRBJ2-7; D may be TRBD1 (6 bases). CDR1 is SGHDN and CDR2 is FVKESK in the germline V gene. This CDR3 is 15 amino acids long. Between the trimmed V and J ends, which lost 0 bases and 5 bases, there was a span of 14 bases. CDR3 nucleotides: TGTGCCAGCAGCCAAGAACCAGGGGCTTTCAACGAGCAGTACTTC. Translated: CASSQEPGAFNEQYF. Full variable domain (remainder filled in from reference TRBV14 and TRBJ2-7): EAGVTQFPSHSVIEKGQTVTLRCDPISGHDNLYWYRRVMGKEIKFLLHFVKESKQDESGMPNNRFLAERTGGTYSTLKVQPAELEDSGVYFCASSQEPGAFNEQYFGPGTRLTVT.

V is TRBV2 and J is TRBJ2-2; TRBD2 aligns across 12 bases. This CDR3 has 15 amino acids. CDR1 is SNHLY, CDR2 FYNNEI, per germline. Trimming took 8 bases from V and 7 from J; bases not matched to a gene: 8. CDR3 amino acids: CASRPLAGGDGELFF. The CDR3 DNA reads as TGTGCCAGCCGGCCTCTAGCGGGAGGGGACGGGGAGCTGTTTTTT.

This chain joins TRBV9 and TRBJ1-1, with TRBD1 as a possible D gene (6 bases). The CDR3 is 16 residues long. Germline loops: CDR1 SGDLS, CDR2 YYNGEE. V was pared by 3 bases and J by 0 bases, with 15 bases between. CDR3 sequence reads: CASSARQVFLNTEAFF. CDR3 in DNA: TGTGCCAGCAGCGCCCGACAGGTCTTCCTGAACACTGAAGCTTTCTTT.

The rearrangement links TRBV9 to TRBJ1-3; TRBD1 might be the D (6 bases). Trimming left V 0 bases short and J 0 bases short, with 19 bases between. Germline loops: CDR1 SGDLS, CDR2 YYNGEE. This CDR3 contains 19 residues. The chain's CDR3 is CASSVGTRPGQFSGNTIYF. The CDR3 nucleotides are TGTGCCAGCAGCGTAGGTACCCGCCCCGGACAGTTCTCTGGAAACACCATATATTTT.

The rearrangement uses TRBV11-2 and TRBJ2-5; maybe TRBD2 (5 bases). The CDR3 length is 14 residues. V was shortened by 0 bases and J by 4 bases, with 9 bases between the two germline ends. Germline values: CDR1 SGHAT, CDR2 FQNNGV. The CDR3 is CASSLDVGVETQYF. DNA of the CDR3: TGTGCCAGCAGCTTAGATGTCGGGGTAGAGACCCAGTACTTC.

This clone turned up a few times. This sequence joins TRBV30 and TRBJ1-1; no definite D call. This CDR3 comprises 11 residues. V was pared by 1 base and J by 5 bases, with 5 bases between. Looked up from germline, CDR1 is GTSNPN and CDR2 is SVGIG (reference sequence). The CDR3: CAWSAVTEAFF. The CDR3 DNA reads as TGTGCCTGGAGTGCAGTTACTGAAGCTTTCTTT.

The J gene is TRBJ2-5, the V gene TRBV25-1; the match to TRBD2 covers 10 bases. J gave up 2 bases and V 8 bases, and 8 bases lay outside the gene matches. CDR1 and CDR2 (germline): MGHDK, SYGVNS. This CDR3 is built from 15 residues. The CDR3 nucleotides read TGTGCCAGCCAGTGGACTAGCGGACTACAAGAGACCCAGTACTTC. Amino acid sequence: CASQWTSGLQETQYF.

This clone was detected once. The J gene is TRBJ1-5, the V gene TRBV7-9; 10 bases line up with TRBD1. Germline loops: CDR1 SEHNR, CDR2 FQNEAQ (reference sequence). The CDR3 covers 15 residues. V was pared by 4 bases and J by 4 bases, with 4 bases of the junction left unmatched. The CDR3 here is CASSSTGGKNQPQHF. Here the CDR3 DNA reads TGTGCCAGCAGCTCGACAGGGGGCAAAAATCAGCCCCAGCATTTT. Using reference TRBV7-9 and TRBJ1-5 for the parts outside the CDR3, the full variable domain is DTGVSQNPRHKITKRGQNVTFRCDPISEHNRLYWYRQTLGQGPEFLTYFQNEAQLEKSRLLSDRFSAERPKGSFSTLEIQRTEQGDSAMYLCASSSTGGKNQPQHFGDGTRLSIL.

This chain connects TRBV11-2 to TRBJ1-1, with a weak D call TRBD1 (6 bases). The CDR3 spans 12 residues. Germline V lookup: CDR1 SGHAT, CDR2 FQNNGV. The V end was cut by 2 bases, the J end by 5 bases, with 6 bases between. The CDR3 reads CASSLQGTEAFF. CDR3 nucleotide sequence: TGTGCCAGCAGCTTACAGGGGACTGAAGCTTTCTTT.

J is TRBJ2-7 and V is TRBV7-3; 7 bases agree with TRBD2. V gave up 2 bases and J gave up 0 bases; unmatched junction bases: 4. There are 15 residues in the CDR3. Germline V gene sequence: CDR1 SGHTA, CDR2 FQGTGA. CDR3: CASSLYGGGSYEQYF. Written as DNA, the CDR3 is TGTGCCAGCAGCTTATATGGCGGGGGCTCCTACGAGCAGTACTTC. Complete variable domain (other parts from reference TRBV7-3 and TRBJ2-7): GAGVSQTPSNKVTEKGKYVELRCDPISGHTALYWYRQSLGQGPEFLIYFQGTGAADDSGLPNDRFFAVRPEGSVSTLKIQRTERGDSAVYLCASSLYGGGSYEQYFGPGTRLTVT.

CDR3 coding DNA: TGTGCCAGCAGCTCGGGATACAGGGGTTCCACAGATACGCAGTATTTT. It is translated as CASSSGYRGSTDTQYF. The rearrangement joins TRBV5-4 to TRBJ2-3, with TRBD1 matching over 7 bases. Trimming at V came to 3 bases and at J to 2 bases, leaving 9 bases not matched to a gene. Looked up from germline, CDR1 is SGHNT and CDR2 is YYREEE (reference sequence). This CDR3 has 16 amino acids.

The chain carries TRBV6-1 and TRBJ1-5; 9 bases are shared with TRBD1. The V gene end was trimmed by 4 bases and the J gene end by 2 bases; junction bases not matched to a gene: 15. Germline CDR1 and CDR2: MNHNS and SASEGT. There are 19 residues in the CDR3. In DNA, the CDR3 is TGTGCCAGCAGTGTCCCACAGGGGGCCGTCGGGTGGGGCAATCAGCCCCAGCATTTT. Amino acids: CASSVPQGAVGWGNQPQHF.

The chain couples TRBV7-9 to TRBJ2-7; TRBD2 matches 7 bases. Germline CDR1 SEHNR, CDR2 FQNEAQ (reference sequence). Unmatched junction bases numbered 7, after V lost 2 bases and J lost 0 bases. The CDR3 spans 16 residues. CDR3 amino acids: CASSLTYGGSSYEQYF. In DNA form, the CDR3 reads TGTGCCAGCAGCTTAACTTACGGCGGGAGCTCCTACGAGCAGTACTTC.

In DNA, the CDR3 is TGTGCCAGTAGTATAGGTGGTAGCGGGAGCCTTATGACCGGGGAGCTGTTTTTT. Residues: CASSIGGSGSLMTGELFF. The rearrangement uses TRBV19 and TRBJ2-2, with 9 bases identical to TRBD2. This CDR3 is 18 amino acids long. Germline V gene data show CDR1 as LNHDA and CDR2 as SQIVND (reference sequence). Trimming cost V 1 base and J 5 bases; bases outside gene matches: 11. Drawing the rest from reference TRBV19 and TRBJ2-2, the complete variable domain is DGGITQSPKYLFRKEGQNVTLSCEQNLNHDAMYWYRQDPGQGLRLIYYSQIVNDFQKGDIAEGYSVSREKKESFPLTVTSAQKNPTAFYLCASSIGGSGSLMTGELFFGEGSRLTVL.

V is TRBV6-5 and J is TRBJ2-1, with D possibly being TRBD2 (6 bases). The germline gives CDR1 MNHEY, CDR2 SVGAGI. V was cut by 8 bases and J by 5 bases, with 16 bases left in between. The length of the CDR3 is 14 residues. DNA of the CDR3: TGTGCCAGCCGCCCGGCGGGGTTCAACAATGAGCAGTTCTTC. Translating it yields CASRPAGFNNEQFF.

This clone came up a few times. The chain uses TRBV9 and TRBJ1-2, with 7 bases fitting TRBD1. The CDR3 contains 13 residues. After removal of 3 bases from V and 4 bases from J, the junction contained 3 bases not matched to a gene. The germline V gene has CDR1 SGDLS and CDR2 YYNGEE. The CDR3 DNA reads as TGTGCCAGCAGCGCCCAGGGGGGCTATGGCTACACCTTC. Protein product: CASSAQGGYGYTF.

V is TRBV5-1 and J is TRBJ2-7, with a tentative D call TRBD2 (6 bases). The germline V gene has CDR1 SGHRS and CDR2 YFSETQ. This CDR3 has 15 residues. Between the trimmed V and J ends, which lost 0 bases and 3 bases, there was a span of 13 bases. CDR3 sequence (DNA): TGCGCCAGCAGCTTGGTGGGGGGACCGAGCTACGAGCAGTACTTC. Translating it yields CASSLVGGPSYEQYF.

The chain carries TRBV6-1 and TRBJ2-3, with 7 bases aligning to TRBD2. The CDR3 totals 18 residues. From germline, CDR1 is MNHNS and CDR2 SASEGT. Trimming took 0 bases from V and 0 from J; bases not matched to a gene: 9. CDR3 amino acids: CASSEASMGGSSTDTQYF. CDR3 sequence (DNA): TGTGCCAGCAGTGAAGCGTCGATGGGCGGGAGTAGCACAGATACGCAGTATTTT.

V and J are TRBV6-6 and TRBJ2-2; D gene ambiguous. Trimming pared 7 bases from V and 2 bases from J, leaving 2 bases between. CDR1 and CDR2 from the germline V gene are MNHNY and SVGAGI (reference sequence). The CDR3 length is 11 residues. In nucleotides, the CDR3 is TGTGCCAGCACAAACACCGGGGAGCTGTTTTTT. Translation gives CASTNTGELFF.

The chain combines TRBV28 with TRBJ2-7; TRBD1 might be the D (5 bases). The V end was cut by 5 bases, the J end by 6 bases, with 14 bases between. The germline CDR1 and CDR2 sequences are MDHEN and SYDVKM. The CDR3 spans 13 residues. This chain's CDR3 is CASSLARVSEQYF. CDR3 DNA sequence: TGTGCCAGCAGTCTCGCCAGGGTTTCCGAGCAGTACTTC.

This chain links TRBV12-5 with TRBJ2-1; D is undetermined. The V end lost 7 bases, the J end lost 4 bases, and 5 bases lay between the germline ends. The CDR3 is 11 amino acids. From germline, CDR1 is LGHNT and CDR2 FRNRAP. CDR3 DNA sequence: TGTGCTAGTGCCTTATACAATGAGCAGTTCTTC. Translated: CASALYNEQFF.

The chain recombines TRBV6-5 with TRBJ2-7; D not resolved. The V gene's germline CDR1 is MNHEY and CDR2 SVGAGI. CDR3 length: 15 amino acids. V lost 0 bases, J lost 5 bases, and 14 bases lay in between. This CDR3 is CASSYSSYRVDEQYF. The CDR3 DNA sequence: TGTGCCAGCAGTTACTCATCATACCGGGTCGACGAGCAGTACTTC.